These T cell receptor beta chains were read from a single sample in a study of beta chain features in type 1 diabetes. Only in-frame clones appear in the TCRdb table, and some are missing; sequencing was by immunoSEQ multiplex PCR. The table lists approximately 250,000 clones, roughly 11% of them singletons. Sample: naive CD4+ T cells from blood. These receptors were obtained from a man aged 25-45 years with type 1 diabetes. CDR3s include the opening cysteine and the closing phenylalanine or tryptophan. D genes are given only for firm matches. The size field is filled for only some rows; it gives once, few, many or a size class.

D gene: -
clone size: -
J gene: TRBJ1-6
V gene: TRBV5-1
CDR3 protein: CASSFHNRALNSPLHF
CDR3 DNA: TGCGCCAGCAGCTTTCATAACAGGGCCCTGAATTCACCCCTCCACTTT

D gene: TRBD2
clone size: -
J gene: TRBJ2-3
V gene: TRBV7-3
CDR3 protein: CASRPGLASDTQYF
CDR3 DNA: TGTGCCAGCAGACCGGGACTAGCATCAGATACGCAGTATTTT

D gene: -
clone size: few
J gene: TRBJ1-1
V gene: TRBV28
CDR3 protein: CASSETLNTEAFF
CDR3 DNA: TGTGCCAGCAGTGAGACACTGAACACTGAAGCTTTCTTT

D gene: TRBD2
clone size: -
J gene: TRBJ2-7
V gene: TRBV11-2
CDR3 protein: CASSPGGVAGTF
CDR3 DNA: TGTGCCAGCAGCCCCGGGGGGGTAGCGGGGACATTC

D gene: TRBD1
clone size: -
J gene: TRBJ1-6
V gene: TRBV5-1
CDR3 protein: CASSIYTGTGSSPLHF
CDR3 DNA: TGCGCCAGCAGCATATACACCGGGACAGGCTCTTCACCCCTCCACTTT

D gene: -
clone size: few
J gene: TRBJ1-4
V gene: TRBV1
CDR3 protein: CTSVRGPKKLFF
CDR3 DNA: TGCACCAGCGTACGGGGTCCGAAAAAACTGTTTTTT

D gene: -
clone size: -
J gene: TRBJ2-7
V gene: TRBV15
CDR3 protein: CATSRDPGNEQYF
CDR3 DNA: TGTGCCACCAGCAGAGATCCGGGGAACGAGCAGTACTTC

D gene: -
clone size: few
J gene: TRBJ2-3
V gene: TRBV18
CDR3 protein: CASSPTGSRIISTDTQYF
CDR3 DNA: TGTGCCAGCTCACCCACCGGGAGCCGCATAATTAGCACAGATACGCAGTATTTT

D gene: TRBD1
clone size: -
J gene: TRBJ1-5
V gene: TRBV2
CDR3 protein: CASSQGQGGQPQHF
CDR3 DNA: TGTGCCAGCAGCCAGGGACAGGGTGGACAGCCCCAGCATTTT

D gene: -
clone size: few
J gene: TRBJ2-7
V gene: TRBV7-9
CDR3 protein: CASSTAGQAIEQYF
CDR3 DNA: TGTGCCAGCAGCACAGCGGGACAGGCAATCGAGCAGTACTTC

D gene: -
clone size: few
J gene: TRBJ2-7
V gene: TRBV18
CDR3 protein: CASSPPGSYEQYF
CDR3 DNA: TGTGCCAGCTCACCACCCGGCTCCTACGAGCAGTACTTC

D gene: -
clone size: few
J gene: TRBJ2-1
V gene: TRBV5-4
CDR3 protein: CASSLDAGPYNEQFF
CDR3 DNA: TGTGCCAGCAGCTTGGACGCAGGGCCCTACAATGAGCAGTTCTTC

D gene: -
clone size: few
J gene: TRBJ1-1
V gene: TRBV12-5
CDR3 protein: CASGLVLGKESEAFF
CDR3 DNA: TGTGCTAGTGGTTTGGTACTCGGGAAAGAGTCTGAAGCTTTCTTT

D gene: TRBD1
clone size: -
J gene: TRBJ2-7
V gene: TRBV6-5
CDR3 protein: CASSLQGIRPHEQYF
CDR3 DNA: TGTGCCAGCAGTTTACAGGGGATTCGCCCTCACGAGCAGTACTTC

D gene: TRBD2
clone size: -
J gene: TRBJ2-1
V gene: TRBV6-1
CDR3 protein: CASGRGSRGNEQFF
CDR3 DNA: TGTGCCAGCGGGCGGGGGTCTCGGGGGAATGAGCAGTTCTTC

D gene: TRBD1
clone size: once
J gene: TRBJ1-2
V gene: TRBV5-4
CDR3 protein: CASGTGGDSYTF
CDR3 DNA: TGTGCCAGTGGGACAGGGGGAGATAGCTACACCTTC

D gene: -
clone size: few
J gene: TRBJ1-2
V gene: TRBV16
CDR3 protein: CASSQSRQSYGYTF
CDR3 DNA: TGTGCCAGCAGCCAATCCCGACAGTCCTATGGCTACACCTTC

D gene: TRBD2
clone size: few
J gene: TRBJ2-7
V gene: TRBV7-6
CDR3 protein: CASSSWEGQGEQYF
CDR3 DNA: TGTGCCAGCAGCTCCTGGGAGGGTCAAGGGGAGCAGTACTTC

D gene: -
clone size: -
J gene: TRBJ2-7
V gene: TRBV28
CDR3 protein: CASSLAGFRSYEQYF
CDR3 DNA: TGTGCCAGCAGTTTAGCAGGGTTCCGCTCCTACGAGCAGTACTTC

D gene: TRBD1
clone size: -
J gene: TRBJ1-1
V gene: TRBV5-1
CDR3 protein: CASTRGGRDTEAFF
CDR3 DNA: TGCGCCAGCACAAGAGGGGGCCGGGACACTGAAGCTTTCTTT

D gene: -
clone size: -
J gene: TRBJ2-1
V gene: TRBV29-1
CDR3 protein: CSVAGQTPTYNEQFF
CDR3 DNA: TGCAGCGTTGCTGGACAGACTCCTACCTACAATGAGCAGTTCTTC

D gene: TRBD1
clone size: -
J gene: TRBJ2-7
V gene: TRBV19
CDR3 protein: CASSTTGDREQYF
CDR3 DNA: TGTGCCAGTAGTACAACAGGGGACCGCGAGCAGTACTTC

D gene: -
clone size: -
J gene: TRBJ2-5
V gene: TRBV4-1
CDR3 protein: CASSLSGGPGGETQYF
CDR3 DNA: TGCGCCAGCAGCCTTTCCGGCGGTCCCGGGGGAGAGACCCAGTACTTC

D gene: -
clone size: -
J gene: TRBJ1-1
V gene: TRBV7-9
CDR3 protein: CASSLQMNTEAFF
CDR3 DNA: TGTGCCAGCAGCTTACAAATGAACACTGAAGCTTTCTTT

D gene: TRBD2
clone size: -
J gene: TRBJ2-1
V gene: TRBV6-5
CDR3 protein: CASRGSGGLFF
CDR3 DNA: TGTGCCAGCAGGGGTAGCGGGGGTCTGTTCTTC

D gene: TRBD1
clone size: -
J gene: TRBJ1-1
V gene: TRBV30
CDR3 protein: CASTGWMSEAFF
CDR3 DNA: TGTGCCTCGACAGGGTGGATGAGTGAAGCTTTCTTT

D gene: TRBD1
clone size: -
J gene: TRBJ2-1
V gene: TRBV5-1
CDR3 protein: CASSWWTGGNEQFF
CDR3 DNA: TGCGCCAGCAGCTGGTGGACAGGGGGCAATGAGCAGTTCTTC

D gene: TRBD2
clone size: few
J gene: TRBJ2-2
V gene: TRBV28
CDR3 protein: CASSTAGGSGELFF
CDR3 DNA: TGTGCCAGCAGTACCGCGGGCGGGAGCGGGGAGCTGTTTTTT

D gene: -
clone size: -
J gene: TRBJ2-2
V gene: TRBV2
CDR3 protein: CASTGEIRELFF
CDR3 DNA: TGTGCCAGCACCGGGGAGATTAGGGAGCTGTTTTTT

D gene: TRBD1
clone size: few
J gene: TRBJ2-2
V gene: TRBV4-3
CDR3 protein: CASSLGTGSNTGELFF
CDR3 DNA: TGCGCCAGCAGCCTGGGGACAGGATCTAACACCGGGGAGCTGTTTTTT

D gene: -
clone size: few
J gene: TRBJ2-7
V gene: TRBV29-1
CDR3 protein: CSATEFYEQYF
CDR3 DNA: TGCAGCGCGACAGAATTTTACGAGCAGTACTTC

D gene: -
clone size: few
J gene: TRBJ2-3
V gene: TRBV14
CDR3 protein: CASSQSGTDTQYF
CDR3 DNA: TGTGCCAGCAGCCAGTCCGGGACAGATACGCAGTATTTT

D gene: -
clone size: few
J gene: TRBJ2-1
V gene: TRBV7-2
CDR3 protein: CASTRARGVYNEQFF
CDR3 DNA: TGTGCCAGCACCAGGGCCAGGGGGGTCTACAATGAGCAGTTCTTC

D gene: -
clone size: few
J gene: TRBJ2-2
V gene: TRBV21-1
CDR3 protein: CASSKSGQGANTGELFF
CDR3 DNA: TGTGCCAGCAGCAAATCTGGACAGGGGGCGAACACCGGGGAGCTGTTTTTT

D gene: TRBD1
clone size: -
J gene: TRBJ1-3
V gene: TRBV28
CDR3 protein: CASSSTGERWNTIYF
CDR3 DNA: TGTGCCAGCAGTTCGACAGGGGAAAGGTGGAACACCATATATTTT

D gene: TRBD1
clone size: -
J gene: TRBJ2-7
V gene: TRBV11-2
CDR3 protein: CASRRTGSVVEQYF
CDR3 DNA: TGTGCCAGCAGACGGACAGGGTCAGTAGTCGAGCAGTACTTC

D gene: -
clone size: -
J gene: TRBJ1-5
V gene: TRBV2
CDR3 protein: CASTLTHGPDQPQHF
CDR3 DNA: TGTGCCAGCACCCTTACTCACGGTCCTGATCAGCCCCAGCATTTT

D gene: TRBD2
clone size: -
J gene: TRBJ2-1
V gene: TRBV4-1
CDR3 protein: CASSQDIPRVAGTYNEQFF
CDR3 DNA: TGCGCCAGCAGCCAAGATATCCCACGGGTAGCGGGGACTTACAATGAGCAGTTCTTC

D gene: TRBD1
clone size: few
J gene: TRBJ2-3
V gene: TRBV5-6
CDR3 protein: CASSFTGVDTQYF
CDR3 DNA: TGTGCCAGCAGCTTTACAGGGGTGGATACGCAGTATTTT

D gene: TRBD2
clone size: few
J gene: TRBJ2-4
V gene: TRBV5-4
CDR3 protein: CASSLLTSGGVSKNIQYF
CDR3 DNA: TGTGCCAGCAGCTTGTTGACTAGCGGGGGGGTGTCCAAAAACATTCAGTACTTC

D gene: -
clone size: -
J gene: TRBJ2-7
V gene: TRBV10-3
CDR3 protein: CAISGGGRTYEQYF
CDR3 DNA: TGTGCCATCAGTGGGGGGGGCAGGACCTACGAGCAGTACTTC

D gene: -
clone size: few
J gene: TRBJ2-7
V gene: TRBV28
CDR3 protein: CASSLPLEEQYF
CDR3 DNA: TGTGCCAGCAGTTTGCCGTTGGAGGAGCAGTACTTC

D gene: -
clone size: few
J gene: TRBJ1-2
V gene: TRBV7-2
CDR3 protein: CASSRDSLNYGYTF
CDR3 DNA: TGTGCCAGCAGCCGCGACAGCCTTAACTATGGCTACACCTTC

D gene: TRBD1
clone size: few
J gene: TRBJ1-2
V gene: TRBV16
CDR3 protein: CASSLSTGLGYTF
CDR3 DNA: TGTGCCAGCAGCCTCTCGACAGGGCTGGGCTACACCTTC

D gene: -
clone size: -
J gene: TRBJ2-3
V gene: TRBV4-3
CDR3 protein: CASSPSPDTQYF
CDR3 DNA: TGCGCCAGCAGCCCGAGCCCGGATACGCAGTATTTT

D gene: TRBD1
clone size: -
J gene: TRBJ1-2
V gene: TRBV9
CDR3 protein: CASSADRDYGYTF
CDR3 DNA: TGTGCCAGCAGCGCGGACAGGGACTATGGCTACACCTTC

D gene: -
clone size: -
J gene: TRBJ1-1
V gene: TRBV29-1
CDR3 protein: CSSGRAAEAFF
CDR3 DNA: TGCAGCTCCGGGAGGGCAGCTGAAGCTTTCTTT

D gene: TRBD2
clone size: few
J gene: TRBJ2-4
V gene: TRBV4-1
CDR3 protein: CASSQSPLAGVAIQYF
CDR3 DNA: TGCGCCAGCAGCCAATCTCCGCTAGCGGGGGTTGCAATTCAGTACTTC

D gene: -
clone size: few
J gene: TRBJ2-7
V gene: TRBV18
CDR3 protein: CASSPRQGPNEQYF
CDR3 DNA: TGTGCCAGCTCACCACGTCAGGGTCCCAACGAGCAGTACTTC

D gene: -
clone size: -
J gene: TRBJ2-7
V gene: TRBV5-1
CDR3 protein: CASSLDAPGREQYF
CDR3 DNA: TGCGCCAGCAGCTTGGACGCCCCTGGGCGCGAGCAGTACTTC

D gene: -
clone size: -
J gene: TRBJ1-2
V gene: TRBV28
CDR3 protein: CASTLVGDYGYTF
CDR3 DNA: TGTGCCAGCACCCTAGTAGGCGACTATGGCTACACCTTC

D gene: -
clone size: -
J gene: TRBJ2-7
V gene: TRBV2
CDR3 protein: CASSRGYEQYF
CDR3 DNA: TGTGCCAGCAGTCGGGGCTACGAGCAGTACTTC